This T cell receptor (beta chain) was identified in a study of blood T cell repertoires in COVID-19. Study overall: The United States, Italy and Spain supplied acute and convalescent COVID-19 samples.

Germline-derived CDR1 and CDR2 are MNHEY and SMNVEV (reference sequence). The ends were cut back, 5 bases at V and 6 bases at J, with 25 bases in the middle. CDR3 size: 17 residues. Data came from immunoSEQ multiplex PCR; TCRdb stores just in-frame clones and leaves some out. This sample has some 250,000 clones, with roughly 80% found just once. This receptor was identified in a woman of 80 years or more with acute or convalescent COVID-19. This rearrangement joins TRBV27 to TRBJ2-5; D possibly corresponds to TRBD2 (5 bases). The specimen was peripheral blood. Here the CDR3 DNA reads TGTGCCAGCAGTCCCGCTAGGGCCAGCGCGGCCGGGAAGACCCAGTACTTC. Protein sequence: CASSPARASAAGKTQYF.